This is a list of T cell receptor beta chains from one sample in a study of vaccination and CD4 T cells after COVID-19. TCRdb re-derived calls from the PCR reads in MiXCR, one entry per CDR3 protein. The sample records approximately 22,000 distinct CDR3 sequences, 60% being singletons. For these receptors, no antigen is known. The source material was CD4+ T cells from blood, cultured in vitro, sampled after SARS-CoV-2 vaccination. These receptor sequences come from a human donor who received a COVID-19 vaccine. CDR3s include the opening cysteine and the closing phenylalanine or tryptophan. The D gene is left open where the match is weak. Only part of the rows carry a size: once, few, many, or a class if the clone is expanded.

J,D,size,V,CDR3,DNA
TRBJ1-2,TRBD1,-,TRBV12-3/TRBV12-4,CASSQSTGTGGGYTF,TGTGCCAGCAGTCAGTCCACGGGGACAGGGGGAGGCTACACCTTC
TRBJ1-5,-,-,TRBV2,CASSEDRYKNQPQHF,TGTGCCAGCAGTGAAGACAGGTATAAAAATCAGCCCCAGCATTTT
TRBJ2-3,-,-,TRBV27,CASRTVSADTQYF,TGTGCCAGCCGGACAGTATCGGCAGATACGCAGTATTTT
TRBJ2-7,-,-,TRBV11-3,CASSIVDGVYEQYF,TGTGCCAGCAGCATCGTCGACGGGGTCTACGAGCAGTACTTC
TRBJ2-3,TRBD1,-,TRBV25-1,CASSALYRGRPDTQYF,TGTGCCAGCAGTGCCCTATACAGGGGGCGCCCAGATACGCAGTATTTT
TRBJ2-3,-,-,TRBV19,CASSIRTTGGQGTDTQYF,TGTGCCAGTAGTATACGCACGACTGGGGGGCAGGGCACAGATACGCAGTATTTT
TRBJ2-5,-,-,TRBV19,CASRPNSGRRQETQYF,TGTGCCAGTAGGCCCAACTCCGGCAGGCGACAAGAGACCCAGTACTTC
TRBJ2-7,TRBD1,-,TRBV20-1,CSASGQGYTYEQYF,TGCAGTGCTAGTGGACAGGGCTATACCTACGAGCAGTACTTC
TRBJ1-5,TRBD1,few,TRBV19,CASNGGQFNQPQHF,TGTGCCAGTAACGGGGGACAGTTCAATCAGCCCCAGCATTTT
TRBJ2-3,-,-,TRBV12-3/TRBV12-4,CASSHRNPSTDTQYF,TGTGCCAGCAGCCACAGGAATCCTAGCACAGATACGCAGTATTTT
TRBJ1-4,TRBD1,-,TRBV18,CASSHDRGLNEKLFF,TGTGCCAGCTCGCATGACAGGGGATTGAATGAAAAACTGTTTTTT
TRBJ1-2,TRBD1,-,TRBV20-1,CSARGGGQDYGYTF,TGCAGTGCTAGAGGGGGGGGACAGGACTATGGCTACACCTTC
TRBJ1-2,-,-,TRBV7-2,CASSLAKTSTHYGYTF,TGTGCCAGCAGCTTAGCGAAAACCTCAACTCACTATGGCTACACCTTC
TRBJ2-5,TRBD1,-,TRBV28,CASSLIGQGAGKTQYF,TGTGCCAGCAGCCTTATAGGACAGGGGGCGGGAAAGACCCAGTACTTC
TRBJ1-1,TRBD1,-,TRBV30,CAWSGQGITEAFF,TGTGCCTGGAGTGGACAGGGGATAACTGAAGCTTTCTTT
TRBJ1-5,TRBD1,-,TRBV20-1,CSALTGQGIRQPQHF,TGCAGTGCTCTAACGGGACAGGGGATTCGTCAGCCCCAGCATTTT
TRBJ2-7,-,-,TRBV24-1,CATSVVRRGDEQYF,TGTGCCACCAGTGTTGTGCGGCGGGGCGACGAGCAGTACTTC
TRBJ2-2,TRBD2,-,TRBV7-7,CASSRSSGENTGELFF,TGTGCCAGCTCCCGATCTAGCGGGGAGAACACCGGGGAGCTGTTTTTT
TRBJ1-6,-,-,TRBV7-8,CASLRLGSPLHF,TGTGCCAGCCTCCGGCTGGGATCACCCCTCCACTTT
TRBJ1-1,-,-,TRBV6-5,CASSYGTLPGVNTEAFF,TGTGCCAGCAGTTACGGGACCCTACCAGGTGTGAATACTGAAGCTTTCTTT
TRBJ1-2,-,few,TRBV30,CAWSGTVYGYTF,TGTGCCTGGAGTGGGACAGTCTATGGCTACACCTTC
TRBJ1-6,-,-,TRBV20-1,CSAGTGLTANSPLHF,TGCAGTGCTGGAACAGGGCTTACCGCGAATTCACCCCTCCACTTT
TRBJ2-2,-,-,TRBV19,CASMLMAPYNPGELFF,TGTGCCAGTATGTTAATGGCTCCCTATAATCCCGGGGAGCTGTTTTTT
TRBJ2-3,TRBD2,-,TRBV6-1,CASSDPGLAGGMSDTQYF,TGTGCCAGCAGTGACCCGGGACTAGCGGGGGGGATGTCGGATACGCAGTATTTT
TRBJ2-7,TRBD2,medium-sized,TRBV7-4,CASSGRTSGGYEQYF,TGTGCCAGCAGCGGACGGACTAGCGGGGGTTACGAGCAGTACTTC
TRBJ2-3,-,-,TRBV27,CASSLQGPMVSDTQYF,TGTGCCAGCAGTCTGCAAGGGCCTATGGTATCAGATACGCAGTATTTT
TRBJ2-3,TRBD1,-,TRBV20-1,CSARAGQAIDTQYF,TGCAGTGCTAGAGCAGGACAGGCGATAGATACGCAGTATTTT
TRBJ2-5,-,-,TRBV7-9,CASSLGAETQYF,TGTGCCAGCAGCTTAGGCGCTGAGACCCAGTACTTC
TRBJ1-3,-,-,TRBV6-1,CASSQRHRASGNTIYF,TGTGCCAGCAGCCAAAGGCACAGGGCCTCTGGAAACACCATATATTTT
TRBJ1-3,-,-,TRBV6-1,CASSKGGGVPGNTIYF,TGTGCCAGCAGTAAAGGGGGTGGGGTTCCTGGAAACACCATATATTTT
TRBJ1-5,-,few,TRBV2,CASSEGGYSNQPQHF,TGTGCCAGCAGTGAAGGAGGCTATAGCAATCAGCCCCAGCATTTT
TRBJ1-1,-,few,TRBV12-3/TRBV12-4,CATSLTGTSEAFF,TGTGCCACCAGTTTAACAGGGACCTCTGAAGCTTTCTTT
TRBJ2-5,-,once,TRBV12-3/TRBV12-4,CASSLGGLETQYF,TGTGCCAGCAGTTTAGGGGGGCTGGAGACCCAGTACTTC
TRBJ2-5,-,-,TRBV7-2,CASSRSPGAFETQYF,TGTGCCAGCAGCCGGAGCCCGGGGGCGTTTGAGACCCAGTACTTC
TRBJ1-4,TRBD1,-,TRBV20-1,CSARGQGQGSEKLFF,TGCAGTGCTAGAGGTCAGGGACAGGGATCGGAAAAACTGTTTTTT
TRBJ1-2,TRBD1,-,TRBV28,CASTPTGTYGYTF,TGTGCCAGCACCCCGACAGGGACATATGGCTACACCTTC
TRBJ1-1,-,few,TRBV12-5,CASGLDVRDAEAFF,TGTGCTAGTGGTTTGGACGTCAGGGACGCTGAAGCTTTCTTT
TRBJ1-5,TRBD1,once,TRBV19,CASSFRDRGPISNQPQHF,TGTGCCAGTAGTTTCCGGGACAGGGGGCCCATAAGCAATCAGCCCCAGCATTTT
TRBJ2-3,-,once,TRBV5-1,CASSLLLEGDTQYF,TGCGCCAGCAGCTTGCTACTAGAGGGAGATACGCAGTATTTT
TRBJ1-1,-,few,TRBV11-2,CASSLVQDTEAFF,TGTGCCAGCAGCTTAGTCCAGGACACTGAAGCTTTCTTT
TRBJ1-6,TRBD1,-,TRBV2,CASSEDRGGSPLHF,TGTGCCAGCAGTGAAGACAGGGGAGGTTCACCCCTCCACTTT
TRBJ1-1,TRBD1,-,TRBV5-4,CASSLVDRVDTEAFF,TGTGCCAGCAGCTTGGTGGACAGGGTGGACACTGAAGCTTTCTTT
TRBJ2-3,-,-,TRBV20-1,CSARPFGHLTDTQYF,TGCAGTGCCCGGCCGTTCGGGCACCTCACAGATACGCAGTATTTT